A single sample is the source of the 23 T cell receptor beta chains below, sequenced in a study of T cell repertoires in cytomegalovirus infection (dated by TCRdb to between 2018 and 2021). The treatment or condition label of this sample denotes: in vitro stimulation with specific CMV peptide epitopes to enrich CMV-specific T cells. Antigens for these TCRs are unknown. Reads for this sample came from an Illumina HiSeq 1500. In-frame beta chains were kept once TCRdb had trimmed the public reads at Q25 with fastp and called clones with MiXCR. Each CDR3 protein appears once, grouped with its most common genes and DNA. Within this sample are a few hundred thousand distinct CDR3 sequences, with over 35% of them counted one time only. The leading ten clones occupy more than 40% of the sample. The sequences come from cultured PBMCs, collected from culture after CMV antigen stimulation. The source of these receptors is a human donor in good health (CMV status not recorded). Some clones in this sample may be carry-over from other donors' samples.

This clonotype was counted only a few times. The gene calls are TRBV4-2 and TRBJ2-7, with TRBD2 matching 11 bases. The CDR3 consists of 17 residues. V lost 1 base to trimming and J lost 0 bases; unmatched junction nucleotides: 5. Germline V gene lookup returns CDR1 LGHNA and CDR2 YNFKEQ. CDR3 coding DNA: TGTGCCAGCAGCCAAGTGGGCCTAGCGGGGGGCTCCTACGAGCAGTACTTC. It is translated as CASSQVGLAGGSYEQYF.

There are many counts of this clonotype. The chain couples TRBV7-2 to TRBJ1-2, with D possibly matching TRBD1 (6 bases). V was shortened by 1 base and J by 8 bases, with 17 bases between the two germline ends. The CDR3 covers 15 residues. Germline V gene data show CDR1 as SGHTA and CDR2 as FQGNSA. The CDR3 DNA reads TGTGCCAGCAGCTTAGAAGTGTCAGGGGCGCGCGGCTACACCTTC. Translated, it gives CASSLEVSGARGYTF.

In DNA, the CDR3 is TGTGCCACCCTTAACGCAAACGAAGATACGCAGTATTTT. This codes for CATLNANEDTQYF. This sequence joins TRBV15 and TRBJ2-3; D is undetermined. CDR1 and CDR2 from the germline V gene are LNHNV and YYDKDF (reference sequence). V shed 8 bases and J shed 5 bases, with 14 bases lying between them. The CDR3 runs 13 residues.

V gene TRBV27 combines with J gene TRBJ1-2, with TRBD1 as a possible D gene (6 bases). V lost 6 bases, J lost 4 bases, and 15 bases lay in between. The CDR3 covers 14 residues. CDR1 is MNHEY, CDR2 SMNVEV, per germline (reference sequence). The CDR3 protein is CASRRGVDSYGYTF. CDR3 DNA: TGTGCCAGCAGAAGGGGGGTTGACAGCTATGGCTACACCTTC.

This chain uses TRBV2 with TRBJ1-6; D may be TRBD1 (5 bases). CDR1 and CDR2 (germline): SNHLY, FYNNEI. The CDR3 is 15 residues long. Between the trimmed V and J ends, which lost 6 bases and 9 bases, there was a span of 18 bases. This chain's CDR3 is CASSLTDSLSSPLHF. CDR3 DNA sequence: TGTGCCAGCAGCCTCACCGACAGTTTGTCTTCACCCCTCCACTTT.

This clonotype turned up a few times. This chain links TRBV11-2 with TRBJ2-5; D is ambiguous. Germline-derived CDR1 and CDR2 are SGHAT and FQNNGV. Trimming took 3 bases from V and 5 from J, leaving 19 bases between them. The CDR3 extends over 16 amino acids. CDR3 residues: CASSFFTTRSMETQYF. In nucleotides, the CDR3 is TGTGCCAGCAGCTTCTTTACCACAAGGTCTATGGAGACCCAGTACTTC.

CDR3 sequence: CASSIRGAGNTIYF. DNA for the CDR3: TGTGCCAGCAGTATCCGGGGTGCGGGAAACACCATATATTTT. The rearrangement uses TRBV12-3 or TRBV12-4 and TRBJ1-3, with D unresolved. With 5 bases removed from V and 4 bases from J, the gap between germline ends came to 12 bases. The CDR3 length is 14 residues.

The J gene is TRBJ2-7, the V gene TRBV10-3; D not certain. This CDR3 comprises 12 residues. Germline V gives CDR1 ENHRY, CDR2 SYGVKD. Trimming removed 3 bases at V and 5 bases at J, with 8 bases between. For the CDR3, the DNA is TGTGCCATCAGTGAAGGTATCCACGAGCAGTACTTC. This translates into CAISEGIHEQYF.

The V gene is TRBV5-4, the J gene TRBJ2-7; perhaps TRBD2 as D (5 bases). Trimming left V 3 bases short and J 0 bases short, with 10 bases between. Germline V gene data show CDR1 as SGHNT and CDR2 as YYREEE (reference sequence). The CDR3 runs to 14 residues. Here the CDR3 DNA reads TGTGCCAGCAGCTATCCGGGGAGCTCCTACGAGCAGTACTTC. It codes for CASSYPGSSYEQYF.

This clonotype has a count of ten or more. CDR3 DNA sequence: TGTGCCAGCAGCTCGGCGGGGGGGCTAGGCTCACCCCTCCACTTT. Residues: CASSSAGGLGSPLHF. The chain recombines TRBV7-2 with TRBJ1-6, with D tentatively TRBD1 (6 bases). There are 15 residues in the CDR3. Germline CDR1 reads SGHTA; CDR2 reads FQGNSA. V was trimmed by 4 bases and J by 10 bases, leaving 17 bases between them.

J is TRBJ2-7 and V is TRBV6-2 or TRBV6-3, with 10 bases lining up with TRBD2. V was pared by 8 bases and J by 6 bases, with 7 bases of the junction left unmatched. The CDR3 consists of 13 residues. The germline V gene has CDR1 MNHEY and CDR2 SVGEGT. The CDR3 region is CASQRGGPSEQYF. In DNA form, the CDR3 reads TGTGCCAGCCAGCGGGGGGGACCCTCCGAGCAGTACTTC.

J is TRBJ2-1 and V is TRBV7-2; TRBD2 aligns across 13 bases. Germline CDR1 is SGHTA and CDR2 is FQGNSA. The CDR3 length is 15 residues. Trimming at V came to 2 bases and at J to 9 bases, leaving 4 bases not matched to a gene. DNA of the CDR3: TGTGCCAGCAGCTTAAGACTAGCGGGAGGAGGTGAGCAGTTCTTC. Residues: CASSLRLAGGGEQFF.

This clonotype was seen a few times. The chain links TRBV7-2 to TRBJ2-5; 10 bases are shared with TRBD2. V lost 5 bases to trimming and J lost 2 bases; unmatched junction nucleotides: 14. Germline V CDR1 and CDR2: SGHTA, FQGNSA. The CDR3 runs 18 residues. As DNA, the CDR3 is TGTGCCAGCAGCCCCCGAGCGGGGGGGCCGAGTTGGCAAGAGACCCAGTACTTC. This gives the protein CASSPRAGGPSWQETQYF. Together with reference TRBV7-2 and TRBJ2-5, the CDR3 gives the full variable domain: GAGVSQSPSNKVTEKGKDVELRCDPISGHTALYWYRQSLGQGLEFLIYFQGNSAPDKSGLPSDRFSAERTGGSVSTLTIQRTQQEDSAVYLCASSPRAGGPSWQETQYFGPGTRLLVL.

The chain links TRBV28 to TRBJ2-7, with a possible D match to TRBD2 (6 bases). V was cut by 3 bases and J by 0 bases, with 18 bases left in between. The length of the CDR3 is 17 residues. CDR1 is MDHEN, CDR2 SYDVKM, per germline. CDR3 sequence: CASSLGDFTRGSYEQYF. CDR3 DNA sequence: TGTGCCAGCAGTTTGGGGGACTTTACTAGAGGCTCCTACGAGCAGTACTTC. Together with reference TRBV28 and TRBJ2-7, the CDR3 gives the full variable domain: DVKVTQSSRYLVKRTGEKVFLECVQDMDHENMFWYRQDPGLGLRLIYFSYDVKMKEKGDIPEGYSVSREKKERFSLILESASTNQTSMYLCASSLGDFTRGSYEQYFGPGTRLTVT.

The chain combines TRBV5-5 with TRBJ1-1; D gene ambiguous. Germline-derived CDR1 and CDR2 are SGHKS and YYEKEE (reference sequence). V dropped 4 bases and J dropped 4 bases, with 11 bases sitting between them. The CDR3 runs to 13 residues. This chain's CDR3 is CASSPVLGTEAFF. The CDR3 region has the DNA TGTGCCAGCAGCCCTGTTCTGGGCACTGAAGCTTTCTTT.

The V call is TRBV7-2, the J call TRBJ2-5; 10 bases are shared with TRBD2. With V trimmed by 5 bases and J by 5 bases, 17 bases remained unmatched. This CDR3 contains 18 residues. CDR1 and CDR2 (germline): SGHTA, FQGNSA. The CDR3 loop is CASSPPPRTSGSWETQYF. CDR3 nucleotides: TGTGCCAGCAGCCCTCCCCCCAGGACTAGCGGAAGCTGGGAGACCCAGTACTTC.

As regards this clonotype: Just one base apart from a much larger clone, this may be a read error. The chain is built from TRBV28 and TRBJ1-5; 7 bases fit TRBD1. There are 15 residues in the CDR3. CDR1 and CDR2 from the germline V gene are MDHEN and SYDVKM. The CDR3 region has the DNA TGTGCCAGCAGTCTGATGGGGACAGCAAATCAGTCCCAGCATTTT. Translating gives CASSLMGTANQSQHF.

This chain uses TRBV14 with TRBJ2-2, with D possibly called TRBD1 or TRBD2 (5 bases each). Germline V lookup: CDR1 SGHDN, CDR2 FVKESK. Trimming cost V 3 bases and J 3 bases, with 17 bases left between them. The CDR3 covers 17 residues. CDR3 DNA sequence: TGTGCCAGCAGCCATAAGATGGTCGGGACGTACACCGGGGAGCTGTTTTTT. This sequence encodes CASSHKMVGTYTGELFF.

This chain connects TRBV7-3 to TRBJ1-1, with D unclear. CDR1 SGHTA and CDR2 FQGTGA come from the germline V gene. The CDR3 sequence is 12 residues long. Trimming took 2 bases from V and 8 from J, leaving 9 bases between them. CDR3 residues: CASSLPQQEAFF. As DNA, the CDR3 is TGTGCCAGCAGCTTACCACAGCAAGAAGCTTTCTTT.

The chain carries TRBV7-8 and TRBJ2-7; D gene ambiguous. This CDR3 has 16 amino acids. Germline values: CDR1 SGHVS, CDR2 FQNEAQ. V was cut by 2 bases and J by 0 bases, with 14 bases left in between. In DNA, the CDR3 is TGTGCCAGCAGCTTAAGATCGAGTACCGTCTCCTACGAGCAGTACTTC. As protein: CASSLRSSTVSYEQYF.

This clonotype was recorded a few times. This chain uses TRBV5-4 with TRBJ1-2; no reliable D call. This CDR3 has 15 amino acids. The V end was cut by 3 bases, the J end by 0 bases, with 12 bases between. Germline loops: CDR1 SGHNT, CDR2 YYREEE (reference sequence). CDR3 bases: TGTGCCAGCAGCTCTCGTTTTACCCCTAACTATGGCTACACCTTC. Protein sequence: CASSSRFTPNYGYTF.

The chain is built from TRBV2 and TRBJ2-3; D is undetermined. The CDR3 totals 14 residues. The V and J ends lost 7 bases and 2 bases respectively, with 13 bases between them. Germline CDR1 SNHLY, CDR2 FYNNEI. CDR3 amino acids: CASTDGYPTDTQYF. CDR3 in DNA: TGTGCCAGCACTGACGGATACCCCACAGATACGCAGTATTTT.

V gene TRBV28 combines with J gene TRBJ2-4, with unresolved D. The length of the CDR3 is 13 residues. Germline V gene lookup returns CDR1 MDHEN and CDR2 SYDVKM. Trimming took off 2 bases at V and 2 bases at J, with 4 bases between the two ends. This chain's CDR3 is CASSLLPKNIQYF. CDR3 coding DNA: TGTGCCAGCAGTTTACTCCCCAAAAACATTCAGTACTTC.